This entry lists 26 T cell receptor beta chains sequenced from one sample in a study of early T cells in non-severe SARS-CoV-2 infection. Each CDR3 protein is one row after TCRdb ran MiXCR on the 5' RACE reads. The repertoire holds about 94,000 distinct CDR3 sequences, under 15% seen once, with under 2.5% in the top ten. The sample comprised whole blood. The receptor source for this set is an adult who was a healthcare worker with PCR-confirmed SARS-CoV-2 infection or an uninfected control (not recorded which).

This clonotype was seen only a few times. V and J are TRBV12-3 or TRBV12-4 and TRBJ2-7, with TRBD2 matching 10 bases. Trimming took 5 bases from V and 3 from J; bases not matched to a gene: 4. The CDR3 spans 14 residues. DNA for the CDR3: TGTGCCAGCAGTCAGCGGGGGGGAGGCTACGAGCAGTACTTC. Its translation is CASSQRGGGYEQYF.

This clonotype was counted between two and nine times. This chain joins TRBV29-1 and TRBJ1-5; no clear D gene. This CDR3 has 14 residues. The germline V gene has CDR1 SQVTM and CDR2 ANQGSEA. Trimming removed 7 bases from V and 5 bases from J, with 18 bases in between. CDR3 region: CSAIEDRWYQPQHF. Here the CDR3 DNA reads TGCAGCGCTATCGAGGACCGCTGGTATCAGCCCCAGCATTTT. Variable domain in full (rest from reference TRBV29-1 and TRBJ1-5): SAVISQKPSRDICQRGTSLTIQCQVDSQVTMMFWYRQQPGQSLTLIATANQGSEATYESGFVIDKFPISRPNLTFSTLTVSNMSPEDSSIYLCSAIEDRWYQPQHFGDGTRLSIL.

This clonotype has just a few counts. V gene TRBV28 combines with J gene TRBJ1-2; 8 bases are a match to TRBD1. Germline V gene sequence: CDR1 MDHEN, CDR2 SYDVKM. The length of the CDR3 is 14 residues. After removal of 5 bases from V and 6 bases from J, the junction contained 8 bases not matched to a gene. CDR3: CASSTHRGENGYTF. As DNA, the CDR3 is TGTGCCAGCAGTACCCACAGGGGGGAAAATGGCTACACCTTC.

This clonotype has a count of ten or more. The chain links TRBV4-3 to TRBJ1-6, with 8 bases lining up with TRBD1. The length of the CDR3 is 15 residues. Losses at the gene ends were 3 bases for V and 9 bases for J; bases not matched to a gene: 7. Per germline, CDR1 LGHNA and CDR2 YSLEER. CDR3 nucleotides: TGCGCCAGCAGCCAGACCAGGGGGCTAGGTTCACCCCTCCACTTT. Translation: CASSQTRGLGSPLHF.

The CDR3 spells CASTPRTGTVDTEAFF. The CDR3 nucleotides are TGTGCCAGCACTCCCCGGACAGGGACGGTTGACACTGAAGCTTTCTTT. This sequence joins TRBV12-3 or TRBV12-4 and TRBJ1-1; 8 bases agree with TRBD1. Losses at the gene ends were 7 bases for V and 3 bases for J; bases not matched to a gene: 13. The CDR3 is 16 amino acids.

The chain is built from TRBV2 and TRBJ2-7, with D possibly TRBD1 on 5 matching bases. The V end was cut by 3 bases, the J end by 1 base, with 10 bases between. CDR1 and CDR2 (germline): SNHLY, FYNNEI. The CDR3 totals 14 residues. The DNA for the CDR3 is TGTGCCAGCAGTGAGAGCAGGGCGTCCTACGAGCAGTACTTC. Its protein product is CASSESRASYEQYF.

The rearrangement uses TRBV6-1 and TRBJ1-5; maybe TRBD1 (6 bases). Germline CDR1 and CDR2: MNHNS and SASEGT. V lost 4 bases and J 7 bases, leaving 11 bases between the germline ends. The CDR3 sequence is 13 residues long. Here the CDR3 reads CASSVRGSQPQHF. The CDR3 bases are TGTGCCAGCAGTGTCAGGGGAAGCCAGCCCCAGCATTTT.

V is TRBV6-6 and J is TRBJ2-7, with TRBD2 matching 12 bases. This CDR3 contains 14 residues. CDR1 and CDR2 (germline): MNHNY, SVGAGI (reference sequence). The V gene end was trimmed by 4 bases and the J gene end by 5 bases; junction bases not matched to a gene: 3. The CDR3 DNA reads TGTGCCAGCAGTTCGCTAGCGGGGGGGCACGAGCAGTACTTC. This encodes CASSSLAGGHEQYF.

The chain carries TRBV5-5 and TRBJ2-6; no reliable D call. The CDR3 length is 16 residues. V was pared by 0 bases and J by 0 bases, with 7 bases between. The germline CDR1 and CDR2 sequences are SGHKS and YYEKEE (reference sequence). CDR3 in DNA: TGTGCCAGCAGCTTGGTGGCGTCCTCTGGGGCCAACGTCCTGACTTTC. Its translation: CASSLVASSGANVLTF.

This clonotype was seen more than once but under ten times. CDR3 sequence (DNA): TGTGCCAGCAGTGAAGCCCCCCAAGGTTGGCCCTACGAGCAGTACTTC. Its protein product is CASSEAPQGWPYEQYF. The chain employs TRBV6-1 and TRBJ2-7; D ambiguous. V lost 0 bases and J lost 2, with 14 bases in between. This CDR3 is built from 16 residues. Germline V gives CDR1 MNHNS, CDR2 SASEGT.

Concerning this clonotype itself: Its ends do not fully match the called genes, so a read error is possible. The CDR3 DNA reads TGTGCCAGCAGCCAGACAGGGTCTGGAGACACCATATATTTT. Translating gives CASSQTGSGDTIYF. V is TRBV9 and J is TRBJ1-3; 7 bases fit TRBD1. CDR3 size: 14 residues. Germline CDR1 SGDLS, CDR2 YYNGEE.

This clonotype was detected only a few times. This chain joins TRBV4-1 and TRBJ2-2; tentatively, D is TRBD1 (6 bases). Germline CDR1 MGHRA, CDR2 YSYEKL. Trimming removed 11 bases from V and 5 bases from J, with 12 bases in between. There are 12 residues in the CDR3. CDR3 sequence: CAAGRGTGELFF. The CDR3 DNA is TGCGCCGCGGGTAGGGGGACCGGGGAGCTGTTTTTT.

This sequence joins TRBV7-9 and TRBJ2-3; D not certain. Germline V gene data show CDR1 as SEHNR and CDR2 as FQNEAQ (reference sequence). CDR3 length: 15 residues. The V and J ends lost 0 bases and 6 bases respectively, with 13 bases between them. The CDR3 nucleotides read TGTGCCAGCAGCTTAGCAAAACCGACACATGATACGCAGTATTTT. This sequence encodes CASSLAKPTHDTQYF.

This clonotype has ten or more counts. In nucleotides, the CDR3 is TGTGCCAGCAGCTCGAGGGCCTTAGCGGGGGGACCCGGGGAGCTGTTTTTT. Encoded protein: CASSSRALAGGPGELFF. The rearrangement uses TRBV3-1 and TRBJ2-2, with 10 bases aligning to TRBD2. The V and J ends lost 5 bases and 6 bases, in that order; junction bases with no gene match: 12. The germline gives CDR1 LGHDT, CDR2 YNNKEL (reference sequence). This CDR3 contains 17 residues.

This clonotype has at least ten counts. The genes are TRBV28 and TRBJ2-6; 8 nucleotides agree with TRBD2. Per the germline V gene, CDR1 is MDHEN and CDR2 is SYDVKM. The CDR3 consists of 19 residues. Unmatched junction bases numbered 12, after V lost 2 bases and J lost 3 bases. CDR3: CASSLRRGSGVYGANVLTF. For the CDR3, the DNA is TGTGCCAGCAGTTTACGCCGGGGTAGCGGGGTATATGGGGCCAACGTCCTGACTTTC.

This clonotype has ten or more counts. The rearrangement links TRBV5-1 to TRBJ1-2; D remains unclear. The length of the CDR3 is 14 residues. Germline CDR1 and CDR2: SGHRS and YFSETQ. V lost 4 bases, J lost 3 bases, and 13 bases lay in between. The CDR3 sequence is CASSPGTGYYGYTF. DNA of the CDR3: TGCGCCAGCAGCCCAGGAACTGGGTACTATGGCTACACCTTC. Full variable domain (outside the CDR3, taken from reference TRBV5-1 and TRBJ1-2): KAGVTQTPRYLIKTRGQQVTLSCSPISGHRSVSWYQQTPGQGLQFLFEYFSETQRNKGNFPGRFSGRQFSNSRSEMNVSTLELGDSALYLCASSPGTGYYGYTFGSGTRLTVV.

This clonotype was seen a few times. The V and J genes are TRBV10-2 and TRBJ2-7; weak D call: TRBD1 (5 bases). Deletions cut 10 bases from V and 1 base from J, with 20 bases between. The germline V gene has CDR1 WSHSY and CDR2 SAAADI. The CDR3 is 15 amino acids. The CDR3 sequence is CATGDSALGSYEQYF. CDR3 sequence (DNA): TGCGCCACCGGAGACAGCGCCCTGGGGTCCTACGAGCAGTACTTC.

The V call is TRBV27, the J call TRBJ1-6; D gene unclear. V shed 3 bases and J shed 7 bases, with 4 bases lying between them. Germline CDR1 MNHEY, CDR2 SMNVEV (reference sequence). This CDR3 has 12 residues. The CDR3 nucleotides read TGTGCCAGCAGTTTCCAGAATTCACCCCTCCACTTT. It is translated as CASSFQNSPLHF.

This clonotype was found many times. The V call is TRBV7-9, the J call TRBJ2-6; D uncertain. Per the germline V gene, CDR1 is SEHNR and CDR2 is FQNEAQ (reference sequence). V gave up 1 base and J gave up 1 base, with 5 bases separating them. The CDR3 spans 15 residues. The CDR3 reads CASSLVRSGANVLTF. The CDR3 DNA reads as TGTGCCAGCAGCTTAGTCAGATCTGGGGCCAACGTCCTGACTTTC.

This chain uses TRBV5-1 with TRBJ2-5; 8 nucleotides line up with TRBD1. Germline CDR1 is SGHRS and CDR2 is YFSETQ. After removal of 4 bases from V and 5 bases from J, the junction contained 4 bases not matched to a gene. This CDR3 is 13 amino acids long. The CDR3 here is CASSIRGPETQYF. The CDR3 region has the DNA TGCGCCAGCAGCATCAGGGGGCCGGAGACCCAGTACTTC.

Many counts were recorded for this clonotype. This chain connects TRBV10-1 to TRBJ2-7; possible D gene TRBD1, 5 bases. The V end lost 7 bases, the J end lost 6 bases, and 13 bases lay between the germline ends. The CDR3 length is 12 residues. Germline assignment: CDR1 WNHNN and CDR2 SYGVQD (reference sequence). CDR3 loop: CASNRQSREQYF. The CDR3 coding sequence is TGCGCCAGCAATCGACAGTCCCGCGAGCAGTACTTC.

Many counts were recorded for this clonotype. The chain is built from TRBV2 and TRBJ1-2; 7 positions match TRBD1. This CDR3 region has 14 residues. CDR1 is SNHLY, CDR2 FYNNEI, per germline. J lost 5 bases, V lost 6 bases, and 9 bases had no gene match. As DNA, the CDR3 is TGTGCCAGCAGGGGCCTGACAGGGAATTATGGCTACACCTTC. Residues: CASRGLTGNYGYTF. Full variable domain (remainder filled in from reference TRBV2 and TRBJ1-2): EPEVTQTPSHQVTQMGQEVILRCVPISNHLYFYWYRQILGQKVEFLVSFYNNEISEKSEIFDDQFSVERPDGSNFTLKIRSTKLEDSAMYFCASRGLTGNYGYTFGSGTRLTVV.

This clonotype has ten or more counts. The J gene is TRBJ1-1, the V gene TRBV29-1; D not certain. V was pared by 1 base and J by 0 bases, with 6 bases between. Germline-derived CDR1 and CDR2 are SQVTM and ANQGSEA. There are 13 residues in the CDR3. The CDR3 loop reads CSVEVGMNTEAFF. The CDR3 bases are TGCAGCGTTGAAGTGGGGATGAACACTGAAGCTTTCTTT.

The chain is built from TRBV3-1 and TRBJ1-1; D perhaps matches TRBD1 (5 bases). Germline V CDR1 and CDR2: LGHDT, YNNKEL (reference sequence). Trimming stripped 10 bases from V and 1 base from J, with 13 bases between. The CDR3 is 13 amino acids. The CDR3 region has the DNA TGTGCCACCGCGGACACCCCGAACACTGAAGCTTTCTTT. Translation: CATADTPNTEAFF.

This clonotype was seen a few times. The chain couples TRBV20-1 to TRBJ2-1; D is undetermined. The CDR3 has 13 residues. The germline V gene has CDR1 DFQATT and CDR2 SNEGSKA (reference sequence). Trimming left V 3 bases short and J 2 bases short, with 8 bases between. The CDR3, as DNA: TGCAGTGCTAGCCCCGACACCTACAATGAGCAGTTCTTC. It codes for CSASPDTYNEQFF.

This clonotype showed up many times. The chain links TRBV7-6 to TRBJ2-5, with D possibly TRBD2 on 6 matching bases. Germline V CDR1 and CDR2: SGHVS, FNYEAQ. V was pared by 8 bases and J by 5 bases, with 15 bases between. The CDR3 covers 13 residues. CDR3: CASHNPGDETQYF. CDR3 bases: TGTGCCAGCCACAATCCGGGGGACGAGACCCAGTACTTC.